This T cell receptor (beta chain) was obtained from a study of blood T cells in healthy people across ages. Points from the study as a whole: Total diversity from one million sequenced T cells was likely underestimated. PBMC samples, being unsorted, prevented any conclusive comparison of naive and antigen-experienced cells. Compared with aged donors, long-lived donors showed fewer expanded clones, suggesting selection.

Alongside a J-beta primer mix, a sample-barcoded 5' primer served in a second PCR lasting 7 to 11 cycles. Every cDNA molecule carried a tag from a template-switch adaptor bearing 12 random nucleotides. TCRdb redid the calling of the 5' RACE reads with MiXCR, one entry per CDR3 protein. Of 790,000 or so distinct CDR3 sequences listed, more than 35% are singletons. With respect to this clonotype: As yet, its antigen is unknown.

CDR3 length: 15 residues. The germline gives CDR1 SQVTM, CDR2 ANQGSEA. Specimen: blood. This clonotype originated in a man aged 80 or over in good health. The chain couples TRBV29-1 to TRBJ2-5; D possibly corresponds to TRBD1 (6 bases). The J call could be wrong; TRBJ2-7 is a better fit for the DNA end. CDR3 bases: TGCAGCGTTGAAGAGGTGTCAGGGGAGCGGAACGAGCAGTACTTC. This encodes CSVEEVSGERNEQYF.